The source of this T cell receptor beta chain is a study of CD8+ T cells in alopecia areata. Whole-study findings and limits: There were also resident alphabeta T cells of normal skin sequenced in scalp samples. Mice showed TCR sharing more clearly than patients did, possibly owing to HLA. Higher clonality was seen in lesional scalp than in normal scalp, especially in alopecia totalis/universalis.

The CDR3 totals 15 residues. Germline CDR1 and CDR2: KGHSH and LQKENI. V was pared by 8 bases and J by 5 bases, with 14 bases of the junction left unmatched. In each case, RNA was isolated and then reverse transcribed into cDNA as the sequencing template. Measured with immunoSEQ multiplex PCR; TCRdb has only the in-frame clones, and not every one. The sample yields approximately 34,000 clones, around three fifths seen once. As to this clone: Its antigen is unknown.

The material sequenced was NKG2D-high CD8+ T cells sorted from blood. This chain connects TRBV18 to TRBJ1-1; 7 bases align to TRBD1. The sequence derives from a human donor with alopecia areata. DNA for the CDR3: TGTGCCAGCCTGACGGGGGAGACAGGGCGGACTGAAGCTTTCTTT. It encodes CASLTGETGRTEAFF.